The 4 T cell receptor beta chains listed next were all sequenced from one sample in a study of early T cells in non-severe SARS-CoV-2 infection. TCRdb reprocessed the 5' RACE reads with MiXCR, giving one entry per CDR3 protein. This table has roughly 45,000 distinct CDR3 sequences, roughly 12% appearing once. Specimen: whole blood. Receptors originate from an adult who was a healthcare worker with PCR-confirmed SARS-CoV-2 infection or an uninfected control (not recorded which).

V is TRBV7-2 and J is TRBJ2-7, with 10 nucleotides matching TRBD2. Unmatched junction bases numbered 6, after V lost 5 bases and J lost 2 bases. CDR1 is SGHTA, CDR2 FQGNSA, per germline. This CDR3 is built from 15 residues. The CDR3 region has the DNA TGTGCCAGCAGCCCCGGGACTAGCGTTGCCTACGAGCAGTACTTC. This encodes CASSPGTSVAYEQYF. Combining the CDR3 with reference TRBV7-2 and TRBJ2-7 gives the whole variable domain GAGVSQSPSNKVTEKGKDVELRCDPISGHTALYWYRQSLGQGLEFLIYFQGNSAPDKSGLPSDRFSAERTGGSVSTLTIQRTQQEDSAVYLCASSPGTSVAYEQYFGPGTRLTVT.

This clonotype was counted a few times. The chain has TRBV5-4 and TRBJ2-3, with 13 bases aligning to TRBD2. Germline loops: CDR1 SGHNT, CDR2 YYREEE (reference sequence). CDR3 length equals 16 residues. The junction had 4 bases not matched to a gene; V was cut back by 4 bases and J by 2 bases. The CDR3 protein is CASSAGLAGLTDTQYF. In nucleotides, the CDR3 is TGTGCCAGCAGCGCGGGACTAGCGGGACTCACAGATACGCAGTATTTT.

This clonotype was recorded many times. The CDR3 loop reads CASSLVGLAGPNTGELFF. CDR3 nucleotides: TGTGCCAGCAGCTTAGTCGGACTAGCGGGACCTAACACCGGGGAGCTGTTTTTT. This chain uses TRBV7-9 with TRBJ2-2; 12 nucleotides line up with TRBD2. V lost 1 base and J lost 2; bases outside the gene matches: 5. The CDR3 length is 18 residues. Germline loops: CDR1 SEHNR, CDR2 FQNEAQ (reference sequence).

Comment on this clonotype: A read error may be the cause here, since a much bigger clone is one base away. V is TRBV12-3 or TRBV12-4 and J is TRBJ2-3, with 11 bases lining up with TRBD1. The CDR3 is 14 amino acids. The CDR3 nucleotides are TGTGTCAGCAACGGACAGGGGGCTCGGAATACGCAGTATTTT. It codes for CVSNGQGARNTQYF.